Listed below are T cell receptor beta chains from one sample, sequenced in a study of blood T cell repertoires in COVID-19. Sequencing was performed with immunoSEQ multiplex PCR; in TCRdb, only in-frame clones are kept and a portion is missing. The sample includes about 140,000 clones, approximately 87% of them seen just once. Sequenced material: peripheral blood. Receptor source: a man between 50 and 59 years old who had recovered from COVID-19. The CDR3 runs from the conserved cysteine through the conserved F or W. The order of the fields is D gene, clone size, V gene, J gene, CDR3 protein, CDR3 DNA. The D gene is left open where the match is weak. Where a row states a size, it is once, few, many or the class of an expanded clone; other rows omit it.

-	-	TRBV11-1	TRBJ1-1	CASSLDTGGAFF	TGTGCCAGCAGCCTAGACACCGGAGGAGCTTTCTTT
TRBD1	-	TRBV6-5	TRBJ1-1	CASVAAGGDTEAFF	TGTGCCAGCGTGGCGGCAGGGGGAGACACTGAAGCTTTCTTT
-	-	TRBV4-3	TRBJ1-5	CASSVIRGRAQHF	TGCGCCAGCAGCGTTATACGGGGTCGGGCCCAGCATTTT
-	once	TRBV15	TRBJ1-3	CATSRDQGVGNTIYF	TGTGCCACCAGCAGAGACCAAGGGGTTGGAAACACCATATATTTT
-	-	TRBV5-1	TRBJ1-1	CASSLDRLNTEAFF	TGCGCCAGCAGCCTGGACAGATTGAACACTGAAGCTTTCTTT
TRBD1	-	TRBV18	TRBJ2-2	CASSLGQTTGELFF	TGTGCCAGCTCATTGGGACAGACCACCGGGGAGCTGTTTTTT
TRBD1	-	TRBV19	TRBJ2-7	CASSMQGQGVYEQYF	TGTGCCAGTAGTATGCAGGGACAGGGGGTCTACGAGCAGTACTTC
-	-	TRBV27	TRBJ2-3	CASSPYFLGAASTDTQYF	TGTGCCAGCAGTCCCTACTTCCTGGGGGCAGCTAGCACAGATACGCAGTATTTT
-	-	TRBV27	TRBJ1-1	CASTPGWDTEAFF	TGTGCCAGCACCCCAGGATGGGACACTGAAGCTTTCTTT
-	-	TRBV29-1	TRBJ2-3	CSVQQGGGADTQYF	TGCAGCGTTCAACAGGGAGGGGGAGCAGATACGCAGTATTTT
-	-	TRBV7-9	TRBJ1-3	CASSLLASSGNTIYF	TGTGCCAGCAGCTTGCTCGCCAGCTCTGGAAACACCATATATTTT
-	-	TRBV7-9	TRBJ2-5	CASSLVGGWETQYF	TGTGCCAGCAGCCTCGTCGGGGGTTGGGAGACCCAGTACTTC
-	-	TRBV7-2	TRBJ2-3	CASSLALRDIDTQYF	TGTGCCAGCAGCTTAGCCCTCCGGGACATAGATACGCAGTATTTT
-	-	TRBV5-4	TRBJ2-2	CASSPRGGVVAGELFF	TGTGCCAGCAGCCCAAGGGGAGGCGTCGTCGCCGGGGAGCTGTTTTTT
TRBD1	-	TRBV28	TRBJ1-1	CASSATGIVEEYTEAFF	TGTGCCAGCAGTGCGACAGGGATAGTCGAGGAGTACACTGAAGCTTTCTTT
-	few	TRBV28	TRBJ1-2	CASRGTGTPNYGYTF	TGTGCCAGCAGGGGAACCGGGACACCTAACTATGGCTACACCTTC
TRBD1	-	TRBV19	TRBJ1-1	CASSTNRGNTEAFF	TGTGCCAGTAGTACGAACAGGGGGAACACTGAAGCTTTCTTT
-	-	TRBV4-3	TRBJ1-2	CASSHDNRADYGYTF	TGCGCCAGCAGCCACGATAACAGGGCGGACTATGGCTACACCTTC
TRBD1	few	TRBV7-9	TRBJ2-2	CASSLVGTGRTGELFF	TGTGCCAGCAGCTTAGTAGGGACAGGGCGCACCGGGGAGCTGTTTTTT
-	-	TRBV4-1	TRBJ1-6	CASSPRESSYNSPLHF	TGCGCCAGCAGCCCGCGGGAGAGCTCCTATAATTCACCCCTCCACTTT
-	few	TRBV10-3	TRBJ1-6	CAINRVGGSPLHF	TGTGCCATTAACAGGGTAGGGGGTTCACCCCTCCACTTT
TRBD1	once	TRBV19	TRBJ1-1	CASSPGQGMDEAFF	TGTGCCAGTAGTCCTGGACAGGGGATGGATGAAGCTTTCTTT